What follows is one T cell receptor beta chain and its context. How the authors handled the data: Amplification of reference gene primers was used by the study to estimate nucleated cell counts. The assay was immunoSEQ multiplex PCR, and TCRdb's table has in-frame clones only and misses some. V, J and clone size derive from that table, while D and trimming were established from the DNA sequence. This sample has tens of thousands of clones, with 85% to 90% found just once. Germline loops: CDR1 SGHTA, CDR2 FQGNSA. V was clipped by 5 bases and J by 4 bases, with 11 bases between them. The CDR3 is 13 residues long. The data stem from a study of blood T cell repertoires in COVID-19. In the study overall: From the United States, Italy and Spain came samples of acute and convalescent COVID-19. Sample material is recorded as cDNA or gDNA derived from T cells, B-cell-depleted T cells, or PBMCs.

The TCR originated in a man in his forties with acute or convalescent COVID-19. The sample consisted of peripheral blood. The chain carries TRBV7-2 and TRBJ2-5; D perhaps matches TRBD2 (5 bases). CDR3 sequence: CASSLRLRETQYF. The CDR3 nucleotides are TGTGCCAGCAGCCTTCGACTAAGAGAGACCCAGTACTTC.